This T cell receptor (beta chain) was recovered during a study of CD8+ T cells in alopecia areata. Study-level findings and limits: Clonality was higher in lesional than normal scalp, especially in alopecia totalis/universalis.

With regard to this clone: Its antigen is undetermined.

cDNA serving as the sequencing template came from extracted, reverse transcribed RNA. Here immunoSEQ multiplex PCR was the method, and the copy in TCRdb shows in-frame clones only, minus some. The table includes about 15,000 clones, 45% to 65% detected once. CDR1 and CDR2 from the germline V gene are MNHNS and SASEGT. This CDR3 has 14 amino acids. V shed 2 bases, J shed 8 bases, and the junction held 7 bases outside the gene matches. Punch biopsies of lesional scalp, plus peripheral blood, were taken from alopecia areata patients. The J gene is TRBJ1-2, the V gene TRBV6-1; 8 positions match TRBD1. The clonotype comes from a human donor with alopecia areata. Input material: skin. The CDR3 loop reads CASSEWQGALGYTF. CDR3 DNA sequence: TGTGCCAGCAGTGAATGGCAGGGGGCCCTCGGCTACACCTTC.